This T cell receptor beta chain stems from a study of cytomegalovirus exposure and HLA in healthy donors listed by TCRdb under 2017. About the full investigation: An earlier analysis of about 530 of the donors reported under 300 Gb of sequence data and 117 million unique TCR beta sequences obtained from about 179 million T cells. The study profiled the T cell repertoires of under 850 subjects by immunosequencing and related them to cytomegalovirus serostatus. Several DR-DQ haplotypes were treated as single units for association and clustering because of strong linkage in the cohort. A separate validation cohort of roughly 110 different subjects was used in addition to the approximately 700-subject first cohort. All discovery cohort repertoires had been generated using a single sequencing platform. Among about 370 genotyped donors of the cohort, an average of about 240,000 unique TCR beta nucleotide sequences was sequenced per donor, of which about 19% were non-productive. To predict cytomegalovirus infection status, the study brought together high-throughput TCR immunosequencing, statistical association of individual TCRs with disease status, and machine learning. Donor age, sex, ethnicity and CMV serostatus were compiled together with the repertoire data. The number of typed donors differed by locus: roughly 629-640 for A, B, C, DRB1 and DQB1; approximately 520 for DQA1; over 600 for DPA1; and roughly 450 for DPB1. A later analysis re-analyzed previously published TCR beta repertoires from approximately 700 donors and added high-resolution HLA genotyping to study TCR occurrence patterns. To decide whether each TCR beta V gene segment behaved as functional or pseudogenic, an earlier analysis of approximately 600 of the donors relied on high-throughput TCR beta sequencing. The aim of the study was to test whether cataloging public T cell receptors could identify signatures of past pathogen exposure. In a later genetic analysis, genome-wide SNP genotypes for about 55% of the 666 donors were used, and that subset was treated as a discovery cohort. Among the roughly 380 genotyped donors, around 81% belonged to the genetic ancestry cluster associated with self-reported Caucasian donors. An early release covering more than 500 HLA-typed donors comprised 250 to 350 gigabases of sequencing data and 85 million to 100 million unique TCR sequences. Class I and class II HLA loci were covered by the typing at four-digit resolution. In the later analysis, no new phenotypic data were used to find candidate immune exposures; instead, reliance was placed on TCR beta sequences and their occurrence across donors. The full study reports these points: CMV serostatus was the only immune exposure information available for the cohort. When HLA alleles, especially DR and DQ, strongly co-occurred, attributing TCR associations to individual alleles was difficult. In an earlier analysis of some 550 of the donors, most TCR beta V segments were observed in productive rearrangements about 87% or about 30% of the time, broadly matching IMGT annotations. A later genetic analysis reported fewer N-insertions in productive TCRs among donors in an Asian-associated ancestry cluster than the roughly 620-donor mean. HLA typing was unavailable for some donors at each locus, so association tests used only the typed subset. A further reported finding was that TCR beta sequences accurately predicted the HLA-A and HLA-B alleles for most subjects in the first cohort. In a later analysis, the rate of TCR association differed among HLA loci, with DRB1 alleles having the most associated TCRs and HLA-C alleles having the fewest. A few of the identified cytomegalovirus-associated TCR beta chains were confirmed in vitro to be specific for cytomegalovirus antigens. Correlated functional status among segregating V segments might reflect linkage disequilibrium, but an unknown experimental factor could not be ruled out. Most TCR sequences were seen in very few donors, while some public TCRs were found in many individuals. A cluster of highly shared sequence variants was judged likely to be a technical artifact of the sequencing pipeline. According to the authors, the approach could potentially be generalized to other disease states and immunological phenotypes. Sequencing depth was assumed to be roughly uniform across donors in the presence/absence analyses, though that assumption may not hold. The study listed 164 TCR beta chains as associated with cytomegalovirus. The earlier analysis of 587 of the donors excluded approximately 17 rarely observed V segments, including chromosome 9 orphons, because counts were too low. In a later analysis, HLA-associated TCR beta chains showed more clonal expansion and lower generation probabilities than non-associated chains that were equally common. A later analysis associated 15,000 or so TCR beta sequences with specific HLA alleles at a false discovery rate of 0.05. The 87-base-pair reads could not distinguish some IMGT-functional V segments, including TRBV6-2 and TRBV6-3, so those segments were excluded. In a later analysis, most CMV-associated TCR beta chains were found to appear HLA-restricted, with HLA associations seemingly driven largely by CMV exposure. V-gene and J-gene trimming of TCR beta chains was associated with a missense DCLRE1C variant in a later genetic analysis, and the association was replicated in an independent cohort. Cytomegalovirus status was reported to be diagnosed by the classifier with high specificity and sensitivity in both the original and validation cohorts. Several of the top co-occurrence clusters appeared to be linked to parvovirus B19, influenza, CMV and Epstein-Barr virus, according to a later analysis. In this cohort, only TCR beta chains were sequenced, and detectable features were limited by the absence of alpha or paired-chain data.

This clone came up once. It has no known antigen specificity. Base quality data are lacking; no much larger clone is found one base away. The cohort was made up of hundreds of healthy bone marrow donors. At the time of sampling, all cohort members were nominally healthy, though unrecorded immune exposures were likely present. The donor tested CMV seronegative and was one of the 352 seronegative cohort members. Every donor gave a peripheral blood sample, and the peripheral blood mononuclear cells from that sample were used for TCR beta sequencing. Genomic DNA was extracted from the blood cell samples with the Qiagen DNeasy Blood Extraction Kit. The CDR3, cysteine through phenylalanine, is 17 amino acids long. Only the CDR3 region is kept as DNA, spanning 51 bases read in frame from base 1. CDR1 SGHRS and CDR2 YFSETQ were looked up in the germline V gene. V lost 0 bases and J lost 2 bases, and the count of bases not matched to a germline gene is 4.

Libraries came from the immunoSEQ multiplex PCR assay. For the multiplex PCR, a mixture combining 60 forward primers for TCR Vbeta segments and 13 reverse primers for TCR Jbeta segments was used. Amplification of the CDR3 region of rearranged TCR beta genes was performed with a multiplex PCR assay on genomic DNA. Amplified TCR beta libraries were sequenced as 87-base-pair reads on the Illumina HiSeq System. In the source study's methods: Across the 666 repertoires, a later analysis counted 80 million or so unique TCR beta chains, approximately 12 million of which were shared by at least two donors. Raw reads were error-corrected and collapsed into unique sequences by a nearest-neighbor algorithm in which closely related sequences were merged to remove PCR and sequencing errors. To assign V, D and J gene segments, CDR3 sequences were aligned to IMGT reference sequences. For a sequence to be retained, a match of at least six nucleotides to both a V gene segment and a J gene segment was required. A rearrangement was called productive if the CDR3 had no stop codons and remained in frame with V and J, and every other rearrangement was called non-productive. Following IMGT convention, CDR3 was defined as the stretch from the second conserved V-encoded cysteine to the conserved J-encoded phenylalanine. The earlier analysis of about 610 of the donors excluded sequences that lacked an unambiguous match to a single V gene segment. An earlier analysis of over 450 of the donors classified V segments as functional when productive rearrangements were above 56.7% and as segregating when the standard deviation between donors was above 5%. A statistical classification framework was built for diagnosing cytomegalovirus status from the catalog of TCR beta chain sequences. In a later analysis, V and J genes were assigned by comparing TCR nucleotide sequences against IMGT/GENE-DB human TR gene sequences. A later analysis assigned CDR3 sequences and most-parsimonious VDJ recombination scenarios with the TCRdist pipeline. In a later analysis, each TCR beta chain was defined by its CDR3 amino acid sequence together with its V-gene family, and reads without a unique V-gene family were excluded. In a later analysis, around 600 highly shared, low-generation-probability nucleotide sequences were removed to address suspected cross-contamination and a sequencing artifact. In a later analysis, a clonal expansion index was calculated for each public chain from normalized within-repertoire ranks of inferred template counts. In a later analysis, generation probabilities were computed with a VDJ recombination model fitted to out-of-frame rearrangements, and the resulting probabilities were checked against IGoR. A later analysis scored TCR-TCR, TCR-HLA and TCR-CMV co-occurrence with hypergeometric tests, applying a repertoire-size bias correction to TCR pairs. In a later analysis, false discovery rates were estimated by permuting HLA or CMV assignments 20 times. In a later analysis, co-occurring TCRs were grouped using DBSCAN, and TCRdist sequence similarity was added for clustering within HLA-allele-positive subsets. For co-occurrence clustering, repertoires with fewer than 30,000 or more than 120,000 public chains were excluded, along with roughly 5 repertoires with anomalous nucleotide sharing. The table comes from immuneACCESS by way of TCRdb, which keeps in-frame sequences with V and J called. Part of the clones is missing from these tables; in studies checked, under half for an unresolved V gene and the rest for unknown reasons. Clone size and the V and J calls come from that table; the DNA yielded D and trimming. Across this sample there are fewer than 250,000 clones, with 83% seen only once. The top ten hold 1.4% of the sample.

Rearrangement joined TRBV5-1 to TRBJ2-3; 12 central bases correspond to TRBD2. Sample: PBMCs. The sequence came from a girl aged 5 to 17 in good health and CMV-seronegative. CDR3 region: CASSLGTSGTLTDTQYF. The nucleotides are TGCGCCAGCAGCTTGGGGACTAGCGGGACCCTCACAGATACGCAGTATTTT.